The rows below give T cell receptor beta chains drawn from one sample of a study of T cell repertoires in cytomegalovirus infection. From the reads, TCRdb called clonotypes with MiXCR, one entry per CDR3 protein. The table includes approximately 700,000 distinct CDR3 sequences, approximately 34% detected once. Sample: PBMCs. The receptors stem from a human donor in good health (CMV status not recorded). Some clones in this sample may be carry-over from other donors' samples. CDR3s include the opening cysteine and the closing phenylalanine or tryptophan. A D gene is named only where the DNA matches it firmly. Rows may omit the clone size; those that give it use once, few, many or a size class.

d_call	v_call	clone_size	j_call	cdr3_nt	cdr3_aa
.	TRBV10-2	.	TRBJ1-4	TGCGCCAGCGGCATGGGCGGCCGGGAAAAACTGTTTTTT	CASGMGGREKLFF
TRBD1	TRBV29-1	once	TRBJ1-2	TGCAGCGTTGAGTCCGACAGGGCCAACTATGGCTACACCTTC	CSVESDRANYGYTF
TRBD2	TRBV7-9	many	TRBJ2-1	TGTGCCAGCAGCTTAAGAGCGGCGGGACTACAAAGCAATGAGCAGTTCTTC	CASSLRAAGLQSNEQFF
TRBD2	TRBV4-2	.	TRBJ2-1	TGTGCCAGCAGCCAAGCAACTTTTCCGGGACTAGCGTTTAGCTCCTACAATGAGCAGTTCTTC	CASSQATFPGLAFSSYNEQFF
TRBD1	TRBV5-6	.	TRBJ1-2	TGTGCCAGCAGCTTTTCATCCCGACAGGGGAACTATGGCTACACCTTC	CASSFSSRQGNYGYTF
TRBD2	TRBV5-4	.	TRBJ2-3	TGTGCCAGCAGCTTGCGGACTAGCGGGGCCACAGATACGCAGTATTTT	CASSLRTSGATDTQYF
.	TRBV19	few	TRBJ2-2	TGTGCCAGTAGCGTGGTGGGACAGCGGGTCACCGGGGAGCTGTTTTTT	CASSVVGQRVTGELFF
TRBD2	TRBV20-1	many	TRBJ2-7	TGCAGTGCTAGAGACGGGACTACCTACGAGCAGTACTTC	CSARDGTTYEQYF
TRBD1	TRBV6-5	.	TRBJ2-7	TGTGCCAGCAGTTACTCCAGGACAGGGGCCCTCTACGAGCAGTACTTC	CASSYSRTGALYEQYF
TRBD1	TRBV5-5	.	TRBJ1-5	TGTGCCAGCAGCTGGGGACAGGGAAGGTTTAGCAATCAGCCCCAGCATTTT	CASSWGQGRFSNQPQHF
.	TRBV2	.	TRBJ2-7	TGTGCCAGCAGTAGGGCAGGGCGCAATTCCTACGAGCAGTACTTC	CASSRAGRNSYEQYF
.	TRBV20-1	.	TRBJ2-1	TGCAGTGCTAGAGAGGAGGTACTCGGTAGCTCCTATAATGAGCAGTTCTTC	CSAREEVLGSSYNEQFF
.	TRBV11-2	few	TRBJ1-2	TGTGCCAGCAGCTCATCCGTCCAGGGAGGCAGCACCTTC	CASSSSVQGGSTF
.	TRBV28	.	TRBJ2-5	TGTGCCAGCAGTCCGCACGGGGGGCGGGAGACCCAGTACTTC	CASSPHGGRETQYF
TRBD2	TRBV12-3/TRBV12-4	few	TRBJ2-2	TGTGCCAGCAGTTTAGCGCGCAGCGGGGGGAACACCGGGGAGCTGTTTTTT	CASSLARSGGNTGELFF
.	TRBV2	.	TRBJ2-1	TGTGCCAGCAGTTCCATCGGGAGCTCCTACAATGAGCAGTTCTTC	CASSSIGSSYNEQFF
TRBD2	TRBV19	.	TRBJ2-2	TGTGCCAGTAGTAAGACTAGCGGGGTAGTTACCGGGGAGCTGTTTTTT	CASSKTSGVVTGELFF
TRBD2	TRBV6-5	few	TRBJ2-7	TGTGCCAGCATGGGGTGGACTAGCGGGAGCTACGAGCAGTACTTC	CASMGWTSGSYEQYF
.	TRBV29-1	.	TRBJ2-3	TGCAGCGTTGAACCCGCCGCAGCCGGCACAGATACGCAGTATTTT	CSVEPAAAGTDTQYF
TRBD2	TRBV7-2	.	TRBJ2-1	TGTGCCAGCAGCTTAGCGCTAAGCGGGGGAGTGAATGAGCAGTTCTTC	CASSLALSGGVNEQFF
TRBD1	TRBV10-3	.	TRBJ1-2	TGTGCCATCAGTGAGGGACAGGGCTATGGCTACACCTTC	CAISEGQGYGYTF
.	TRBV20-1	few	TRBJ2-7	TGCAGTGCCCGCTCCGGGCCCGTTTACGAGCAGTACTTC	CSARSGPVYEQYF
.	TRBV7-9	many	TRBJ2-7	TGTGCCAGCACCGTACAGGGTCGCCCCTCCTACGAGCAGTACTTC	CASTVQGRPSYEQYF
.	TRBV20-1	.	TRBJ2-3	TGCAGTGCTAGAGGTGATAGCGGAGTCACAGATACGCAGTATTTT	CSARGDSGVTDTQYF
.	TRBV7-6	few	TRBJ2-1	TGTGCCAGCTCATCACAGGTGGCTATAGATGAGCAGTTCTTC	CASSSQVAIDEQFF
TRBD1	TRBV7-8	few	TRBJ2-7	TGTGCCAGCAGCTCGCCATCCCGGACAGGGAACTACGAGCAGTACTTC	CASSSPSRTGNYEQYF
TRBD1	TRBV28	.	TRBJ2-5	TGTGCCAGCAGTTTTCACAGGGGAAAAGTTGGTGAGACCCAGTACTTC	CASSFHRGKVGETQYF
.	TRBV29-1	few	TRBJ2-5	TGCAGCGTTGAAGTGGAGACCCAGTACTTC	CSVEVETQYF
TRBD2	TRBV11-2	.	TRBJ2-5	TGTGCCAGCAGCTTACTTCCGAGCCAGACGGGACTAGCGGATCAAGAGACCCAGTACTTC	CASSLLPSQTGLADQETQYF
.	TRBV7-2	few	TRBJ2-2	TGTGCCAGCAGCTTAAGCAGGGGTGCTACCGGGGAGCTGTTTTTT	CASSLSRGATGELFF
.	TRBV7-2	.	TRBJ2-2	TGTGCCAGCAGCTTAATGCCGAACACCGGGGAGCTGTTTTTT	CASSLMPNTGELFF
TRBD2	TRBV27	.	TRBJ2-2	TGTGCCAGCAGTTTGTCGGCTAGCGGGAACACCGGGGAGCTGTTTTTT	CASSLSASGNTGELFF
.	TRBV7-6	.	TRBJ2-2	TGTGCCAGCAGCCTCCAACTCGGGACTTTAAACACCGGGGAGCTGTTTTTT	CASSLQLGTLNTGELFF
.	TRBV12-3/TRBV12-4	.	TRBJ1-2	TGTGCCAGCAGCCAAGGGGGGGCGCAGGGCTACACCTTC	CASSQGGAQGYTF
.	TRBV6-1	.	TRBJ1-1	TGTGCCAGCACCCGATCCGGCACTGAAGCTTTCTTT	CASTRSGTEAFF
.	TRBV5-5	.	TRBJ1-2	TGTGCCAGCAGCTTGGTCGGGCGAGGTGGCTACACCTTC	CASSLVGRGGYTF
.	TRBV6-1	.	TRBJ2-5	TGTGCCAGCTCTCAGTGGGGGCTTGCCCAAGAGACCCAGTACTTC	CASSQWGLAQETQYF
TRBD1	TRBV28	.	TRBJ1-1	TGTGCCAGCAGTTTAGTAGGGACAGGGAGGCGGAACACTGAAGCTTTCTTT	CASSLVGTGRRNTEAFF
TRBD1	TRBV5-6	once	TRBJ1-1	TGTGCCAGCAGCTTGGAGGGGACAGGGAGGACTGAAGCTTTCTTT	CASSLEGTGRTEAFF
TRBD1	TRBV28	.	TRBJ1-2	TGTGCCAGCAGCCGGGGACAGGGTTTGGGAGCTAACTATGGCTACACCTTC	CASSRGQGLGANYGYTF
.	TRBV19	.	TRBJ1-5	TGTGCCAGTCGTGGTGGCGCGGGGGTCGGCAATCAGCCCCAGCATTTT	CASRGGAGVGNQPQHF
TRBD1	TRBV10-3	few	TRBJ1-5	TGTGCCACCAGGGGGGACAGGAGAGATCAGCCCCAGCATTTT	CATRGDRRDQPQHF
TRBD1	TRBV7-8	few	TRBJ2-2	TGTGCCAGCAGCTCCCGACCGGGACAGACGAACACCGGGGAGCTGTTTTTT	CASSSRPGQTNTGELFF
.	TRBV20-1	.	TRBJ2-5	TGCAGTGCTAGAGATTCTCGGGTTCAAGAGACCCAGTACTTC	CSARDSRVQETQYF
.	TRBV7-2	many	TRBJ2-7	TGTGCCAGCAGCTTAGACGGTACCTACGAGCAGTACTTC	CASSLDGTYEQYF
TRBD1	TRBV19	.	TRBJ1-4	TGTGCCAGTAGTACCGTCGGGACAGTTAATGAAAAACTGTTTTTT	CASSTVGTVNEKLFF
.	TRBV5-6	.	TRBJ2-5	TGTGCCAGCAGACCGTGGGGGTTTCGGGAGACCCAGTACTTC	CASRPWGFRETQYF
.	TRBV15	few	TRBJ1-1	TGTGCCACCAGCAGAGATCTTGCAGGCCGGTTCTTT	CATSRDLAGRFF
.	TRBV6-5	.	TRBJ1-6	TGTGCCAGCAGTTACTCAGGGGAGGATTCACCCCTCCACTTT	CASSYSGEDSPLHF
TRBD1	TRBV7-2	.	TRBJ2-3	TGTGCCAGCAGCCCGCGGACAGGATTAGATACGCAGTATTTT	CASSPRTGLDTQYF
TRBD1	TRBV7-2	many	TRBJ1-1	TGTGCCAGCAGCCTACTCCGGACAGGGGCCGAAGCTTTCTTT	CASSLLRTGAEAFF
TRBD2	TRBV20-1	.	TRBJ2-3	TGCAGCTCAGATAGCGGGAGCGCAGATACGCAGTATTTT	CSSDSGSADTQYF
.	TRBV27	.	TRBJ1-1	TGTGCCAGCAGTTTACGGAGGGATTCGTACACTGAAGCTTTCTTT	CASSLRRDSYTEAFF
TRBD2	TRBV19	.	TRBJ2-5	TGTGCCAGTAGTGCAGCGGGAGCAGAGACCCAGTACTTC	CASSAAGAETQYF